This record concerns one T cell receptor (beta chain) sequence. No antigen is known for it. This CDR3 spans 13 amino acids. Germline V gives CDR1 MGHRA, CDR2 YSYEKL. Between the trimmed V and J ends, which lost 2 bases and 7 bases, there was a span of 11 bases. Next came a second PCR, run for 7 to 11 cycles, which used a sample-barcoded 5' primer along with a J-beta primer mix. A template-switch adaptor containing 12 random nucleotides labeled each cDNA molecule. TCRdb itself ran the 5' RACE reads through MiXCR, one entry per CDR3 protein. Of about 650,000 distinct CDR3 sequences listed, less than 40% are singletons. The draw of peripheral blood yielded roughly 10 milliliters from each donor. This sample was taken from a study of blood T cells in healthy people across ages. The wider study: About one barcoded beta molecule per two T cells came from capture by template switching.

Study findings and constraints: The recorded TCR beta diversity per million T cells decreased in a roughly linear manner with age.

V and J are TRBV4-1 and TRBJ1-2; maybe TRBD1 (5 bases). The specimen was blood. This receptor was identified in an elderly woman in good health. CDR3 coding DNA: TGCGCCAGCAGCCAACCCCCTGGGGCTGGCTACACCTTC. It specifies CASSQPPGAGYTF.